Listed here is a single TCR beta chain. Its antigen is currently unknown. V lost 5 bases to trimming and J lost 0 bases, with 19 bases between them. The CDR3 spans 17 residues. Germline V CDR1 and CDR2: LNHDA, SQIVND (reference sequence). These data come from a study of cytotoxic CD8 clonotypes in ibrutinib-treated CLL. Notes on the study in general: Clonality went higher at ibrutinib response and then dropped back toward baseline at progression.

The protocol was immunoSEQ multiplex PCR, while the TCRdb copy is restricted to in-frame clones and leaves out a portion. The sample has roughly 50,000 clones, more than 55% seen once. The chain couples TRBV19 to TRBJ1-1; D ambiguous. The clonotype originates from a human donor with chronic lymphocytic leukemia. The specimen was PBMCs, collected after 24 months of ibrutinib treatment. The CDR3 sequence: CASSSPIAAFMNTEAFF. The CDR3 coding sequence is TGTGCCAGTAGTTCCCCCATTGCCGCCTTCATGAACACTGAAGCTTTCTTT.